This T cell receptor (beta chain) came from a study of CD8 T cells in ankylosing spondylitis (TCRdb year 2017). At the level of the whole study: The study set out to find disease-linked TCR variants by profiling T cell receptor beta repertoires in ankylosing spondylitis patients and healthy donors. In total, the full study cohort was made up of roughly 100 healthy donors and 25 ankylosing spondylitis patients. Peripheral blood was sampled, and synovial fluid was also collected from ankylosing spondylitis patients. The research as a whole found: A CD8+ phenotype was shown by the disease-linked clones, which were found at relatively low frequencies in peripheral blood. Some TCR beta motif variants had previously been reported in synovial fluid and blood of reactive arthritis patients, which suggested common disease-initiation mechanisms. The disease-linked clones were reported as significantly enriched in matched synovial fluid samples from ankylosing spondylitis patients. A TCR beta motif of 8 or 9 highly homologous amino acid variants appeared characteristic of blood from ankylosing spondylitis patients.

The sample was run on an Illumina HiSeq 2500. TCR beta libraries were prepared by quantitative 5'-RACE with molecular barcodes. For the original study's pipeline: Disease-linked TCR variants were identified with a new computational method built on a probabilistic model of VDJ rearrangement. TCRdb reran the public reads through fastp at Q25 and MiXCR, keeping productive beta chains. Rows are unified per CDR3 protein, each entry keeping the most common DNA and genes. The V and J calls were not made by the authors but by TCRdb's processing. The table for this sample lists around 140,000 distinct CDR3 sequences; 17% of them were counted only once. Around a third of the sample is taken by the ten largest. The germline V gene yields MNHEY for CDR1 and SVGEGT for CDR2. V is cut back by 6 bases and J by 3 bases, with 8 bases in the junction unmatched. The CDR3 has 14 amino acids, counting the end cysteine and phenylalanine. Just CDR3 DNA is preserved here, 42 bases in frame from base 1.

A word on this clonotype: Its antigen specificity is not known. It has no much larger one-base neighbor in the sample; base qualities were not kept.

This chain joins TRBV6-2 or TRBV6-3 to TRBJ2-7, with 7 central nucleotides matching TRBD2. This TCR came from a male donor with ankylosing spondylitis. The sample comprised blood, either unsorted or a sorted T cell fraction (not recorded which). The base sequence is TGTGCCAGCAGGATCGGACTAGTATACTACGAGCAGTACTTC. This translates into CASRIGLVYYEQYF.